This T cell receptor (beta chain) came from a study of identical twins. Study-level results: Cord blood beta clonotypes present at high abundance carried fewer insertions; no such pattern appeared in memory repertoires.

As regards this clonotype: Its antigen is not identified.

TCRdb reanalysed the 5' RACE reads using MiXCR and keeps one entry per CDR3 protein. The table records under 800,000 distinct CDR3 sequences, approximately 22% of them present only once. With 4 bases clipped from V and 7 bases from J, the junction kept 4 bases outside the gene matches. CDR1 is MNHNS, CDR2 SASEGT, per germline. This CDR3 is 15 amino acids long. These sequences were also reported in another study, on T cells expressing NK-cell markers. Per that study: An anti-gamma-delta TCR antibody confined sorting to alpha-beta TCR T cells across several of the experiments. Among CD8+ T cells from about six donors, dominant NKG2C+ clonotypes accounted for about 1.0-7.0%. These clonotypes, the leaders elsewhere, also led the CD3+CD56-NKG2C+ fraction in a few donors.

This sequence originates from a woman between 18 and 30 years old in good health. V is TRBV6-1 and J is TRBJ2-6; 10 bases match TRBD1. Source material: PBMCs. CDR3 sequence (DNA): TGTGCCAGCAGTGCCCGGGACAGGGGAGCCAACGTCCTGACTTTC. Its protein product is CASSARDRGANVLTF.